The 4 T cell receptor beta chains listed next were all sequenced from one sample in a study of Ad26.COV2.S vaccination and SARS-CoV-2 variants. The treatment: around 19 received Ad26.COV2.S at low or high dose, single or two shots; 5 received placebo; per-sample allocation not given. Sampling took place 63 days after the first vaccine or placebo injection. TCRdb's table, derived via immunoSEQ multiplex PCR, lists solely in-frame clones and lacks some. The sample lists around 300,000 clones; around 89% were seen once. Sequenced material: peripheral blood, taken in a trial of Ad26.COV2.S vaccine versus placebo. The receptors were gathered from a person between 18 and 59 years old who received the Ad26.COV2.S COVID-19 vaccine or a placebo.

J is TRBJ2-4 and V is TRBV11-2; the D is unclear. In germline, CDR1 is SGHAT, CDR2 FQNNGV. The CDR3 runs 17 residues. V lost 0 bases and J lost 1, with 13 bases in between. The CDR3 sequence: CASSLERSPTAKNIQYF. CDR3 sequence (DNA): TGTGCCAGCAGCTTAGAACGCAGCCCTACGGCCAAAAACATTCAGTACTTC.

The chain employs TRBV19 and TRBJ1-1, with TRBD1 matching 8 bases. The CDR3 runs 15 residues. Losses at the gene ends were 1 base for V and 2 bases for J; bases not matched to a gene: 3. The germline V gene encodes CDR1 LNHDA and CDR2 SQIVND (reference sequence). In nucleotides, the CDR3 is TGTGCCAGTAGTATAGCCGGGACAGGCAACACTGAAGCTTTCTTT. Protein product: CASSIAGTGNTEAFF.

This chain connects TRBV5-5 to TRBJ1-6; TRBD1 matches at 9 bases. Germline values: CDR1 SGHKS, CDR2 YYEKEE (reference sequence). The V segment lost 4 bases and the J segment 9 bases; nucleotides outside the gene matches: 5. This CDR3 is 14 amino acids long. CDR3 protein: CASSTGQGFSPLHF. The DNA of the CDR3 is TGTGCCAGCAGCACGGGACAGGGTTTTTCACCCCTCCACTTT.

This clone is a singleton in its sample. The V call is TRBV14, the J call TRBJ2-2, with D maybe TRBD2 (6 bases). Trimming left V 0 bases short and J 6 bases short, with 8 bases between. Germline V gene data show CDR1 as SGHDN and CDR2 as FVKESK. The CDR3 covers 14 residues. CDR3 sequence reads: CASSQDPGAGELFF. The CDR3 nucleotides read TGTGCCAGCAGCCAAGATCCGGGGGCCGGGGAGCTGTTTTTT.